These T cell receptor beta chains were read from a single sample in a study of blood T cell repertoires in COVID-19. This table comes from immunoSEQ multiplex PCR, and its TCRdb copy is limited to in-frame clones, with some not included. The data show some 180,000 clones, more than 75% seen once. The sample consisted of peripheral blood. These receptors came from a man aged 45-65 years who had recovered from COVID-19. Each CDR3 is given with its conserved first and last residue. D genes are given only for firm matches. The size of a clone is reported for some rows only, either as once, few or many, or as a class for expanded clones.

J gene | CDR3 length | V gene | D gene | clone size | CDR3 protein | CDR3 DNA
TRBJ2-1 | 14 | TRBV11-3 | NA | few | CASSLDRGDNEQFF | TGTGCCAGCAGCTTAGATAGGGGTGACAATGAGCAGTTCTTC
TRBJ2-1 | 18 | TRBV9 | TRBD1 | NA | CASSDQFRGLNSYNEQFF | TGTGCCAGCAGCGACCAATTCAGGGGGCTAAACTCCTACAATGAGCAGTTCTTC
TRBJ2-1 | 18 | TRBV7-2 | TRBD2 | NA | CASSPKLAGGPRDNEQFF | TGTGCCAGCAGCCCCAAGCTAGCGGGGGGGCCTAGGGACAATGAGCAGTTCTTC
TRBJ2-7 | 14 | TRBV6-6 | TRBD1 | NA | CASTQEGGGGEQYF | TGTGCCAGCACTCAAGAAGGGGGCGGCGGGGAGCAGTACTTC
TRBJ1-1 | 15 | TRBV18 | TRBD1 | NA | CASSPKQGANTEAFF | TGTGCCAGCTCACCTAAGCAGGGGGCTAACACTGAAGCTTTCTTT
TRBJ1-6 | 15 | TRBV6-2/TRBV6-3 | TRBD1 | NA | CASSYSRDSGSPLHF | TGTGCCAGCAGTTACTCGCGGGACAGCGGGTCACCCCTCCACTTT
TRBJ1-2 | 13 | TRBV4-1 | NA | NA | CASSQDAVYGYTF | TGCGCCAGCAGCCAAGATGCAGTCTATGGCTACACCTTC
TRBJ2-7 | 16 | TRBV11-2 | NA | NA | CASRQIRGNYSYEQYF | TGTGCCAGCAGGCAGATTCGGGGGAATTACTCCTACGAGCAGTACTTC
TRBJ1-1 | 13 | TRBV15 | NA | few | CATSIKKNTEAFF | TGTGCCACCAGCATAAAAAAGAACACTGAAGCTTTCTTT
TRBJ2-1 | 16 | TRBV9 | TRBD2 | NA | CASSVMAGGSYNEQFF | TGTGCCAGCAGCGTCATGGCGGGGGGGTCCTACAATGAGCAGTTCTTC
TRBJ2-5 | 14 | TRBV19 | TRBD2 | NA | CASSPTPREVTQYF | TGTGCCAGTAGTCCGACTCCCCGGGAGGTGACCCAGTACTTC
TRBJ1-2 | 15 | TRBV7-9 | TRBD1 | NA | CASSPNGQGVRGYTF | TGTGCCAGCAGCCCCAACGGACAGGGGGTACGAGGCTACACCTTC
TRBJ2-2 | 14 | TRBV11-3 | TRBD1 | NA | CASSRTGGTGELFF | TGTGCCAGCAGCCGGACAGGGGGCACCGGGGAGCTGTTTTTT
TRBJ2-1 | 13 | TRBV6-2/TRBV6-3 | NA | once | CASSYARSGEQFF | TGTGCCAGCAGTTACGCGCGGAGCGGGGAGCAGTTCTTC
TRBJ2-7 | 16 | TRBV19 | TRBD2 | NA | CASSIGTSALSYEQYF | TGTGCCAGTAGTATTGGGACTAGCGCTTTATCCTACGAGCAGTACTTC
TRBJ1-5 | 14 | TRBV19 | TRBD1 | NA | CASRPQGDHQPQHF | TGTGCCAGTAGACCCCAGGGGGACCATCAGCCCCAGCATTTT
TRBJ1-1 | 13 | TRBV11-2 | TRBD1 | few | CASSFGTGGEAFF | TGTGCCAGCAGCTTCGGGACAGGGGGTGAAGCTTTCTTT
TRBJ1-5 | 15 | TRBV18 | NA | NA | CASSPTGTQDQPQHF | TGTGCCAGCTCACCGACCGGGACTCAGGATCAGCCCCAGCATTTT
TRBJ2-7 | 14 | TRBV11-1 | NA | NA | CASSPSGARYEQYF | TGTGCCAGCAGCCCCTCAGGGGCGCGGTACGAGCAGTACTTC
TRBJ2-1 | 14 | TRBV5-6 | TRBD1 | NA | CASSPDRDYNEQFF | TGTGCCAGCAGCCCGGACAGGGACTACAATGAGCAGTTCTTC
TRBJ2-1 | 18 | TRBV5-1 | TRBD2 | NA | CASSDSLPRGVSYNEQFF | TGCGCCAGCAGCGATTCACTACCTCGGGGGGTATCCTACAATGAGCAGTTCTTC
TRBJ1-6 | 14 | TRBV19 | NA | NA | CASSMLIPGSPLHF | TGTGCCAGTAGTATGTTGATTCCGGGGTCACCCCTCCACTTT
TRBJ2-2 | 16 | TRBV25-1 | TRBD1 | NA | CASSEYGQGATGELFF | TGTGCCAGCAGTGAATATGGTCAGGGGGCCACCGGGGAGCTGTTTTTT
TRBJ2-3 | 14 | TRBV7-8 | NA | once | CASSLRGLADTQYF | TGTGCCAGCAGCTTACGAGGGTTAGCAGATACGCAGTATTTT
TRBJ2-7 | 14 | TRBV18 | NA | NA | CASSLGHGSYEQYF | TGTGCCAGCTCACTGGGACACGGGTCCTACGAGCAGTACTTC
TRBJ2-2 | 13 | TRBV7-3 | NA | NA | CASSPRLTGELFF | TGTGCCAGCAGCCCGAGACTCACCGGGGAGCTGTTTTTT
TRBJ1-1 | 14 | TRBV3-1/TRBV3-2 | NA | NA | CASSQVSGSAEAFF | TGTGCCAGCAGCCAGGTATCAGGATCGGCTGAAGCTTTCTTT
TRBJ2-1 | 11 | TRBV7-9 | NA | once | CASSPYNEQFF | TGTGCCAGCAGCCCTTACAATGAGCAGTTCTTC
TRBJ1-5 | 16 | TRBV7-2 | NA | NA | CASSSVGGMGNQPQHF | TGTGCCAGCAGCTCCGTTGGAGGGATGGGAAATCAGCCCCAGCATTTT
TRBJ2-2 | 14 | TRBV7-2 | NA | NA | CASSLGTNTGELFF | TGTGCCAGCAGCTTAGGAACTAACACCGGGGAGCTGTTTTTT
TRBJ2-3 | 15 | TRBV14 | NA | once | CASSQGGAGTDTQYF | TGTGCCAGCAGCCAAGGCGGGGCGGGCACAGATACGCAGTATTTT